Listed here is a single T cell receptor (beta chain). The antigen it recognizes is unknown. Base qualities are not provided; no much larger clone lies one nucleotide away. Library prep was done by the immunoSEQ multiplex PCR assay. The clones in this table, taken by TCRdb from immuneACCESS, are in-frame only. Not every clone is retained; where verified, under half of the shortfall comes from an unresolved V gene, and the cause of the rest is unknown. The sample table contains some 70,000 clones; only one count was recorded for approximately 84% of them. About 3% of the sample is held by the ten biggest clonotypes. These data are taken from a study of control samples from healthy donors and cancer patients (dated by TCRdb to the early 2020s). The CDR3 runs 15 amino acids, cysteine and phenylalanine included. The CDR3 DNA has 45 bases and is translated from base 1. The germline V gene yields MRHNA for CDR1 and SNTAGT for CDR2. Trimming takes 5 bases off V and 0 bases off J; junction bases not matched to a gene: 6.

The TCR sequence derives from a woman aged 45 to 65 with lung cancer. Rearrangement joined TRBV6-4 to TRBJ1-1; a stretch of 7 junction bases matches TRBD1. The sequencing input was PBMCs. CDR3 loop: CASSPSTGVNTEAFF. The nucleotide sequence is TGTGCCAGCAGTCCTAGTACAGGGGTGAACACTGAAGCTTTCTTT.